This T cell receptor beta chain is from a study of CD8 T cells in ankylosing spondylitis. The study's findings and limits: A TCR beta motif of about eight highly homologous variants appeared characteristic of ankylosing spondylitis blood. Earlier studies detected some motif variants in reactive arthritis synovial fluid and blood. Clones tied to disease were said to be significantly enriched in matched ankylosing spondylitis synovial fluid.

This clonotype was recorded a few times. Antigen: not known. Libraries of TCR beta came from quantitative 5'-RACE with molecular barcodes. MiXCR, run by TCRdb on the 5' RACE reads, gives a single entry per CDR3 protein. The table lists about 800,000 distinct CDR3 sequences, roughly 12% of them singletons. The CDR3 contains 11 residues. The V gene lost 4 bases and the J gene lost 10 bases, with 11 bases spanning the gap. Germline V lookup: CDR1 SEHNR, CDR2 FQNEAQ (reference sequence). V and J are TRBV7-9 and TRBJ2-7; possible D gene TRBD2, 5 bases. This clonotype originated in a male donor with ankylosing spondylitis. Sequenced material: blood, either unsorted or a sorted T cell fraction (not recorded which). This CDR3 is CASSSHGVQYF. CDR3 nucleotide sequence: TGTGCCAGCAGCTCTCACGGGGTCCAGTACTTC.